This TCR beta chain was sequenced in a study of cytomegalovirus exposure and HLA in healthy donors. General study findings and limits: Rarity marked most TCR sequences, yet some public TCRs occurred in many donors. Cytomegalovirus status was reportedly diagnosed by the classifier with high specificity and sensitivity. The CMV antigen specificity of a few CMV-associated chains was confirmed through in vitro analysis. The study listed roughly 160 cytomegalovirus-associated TCR beta chains.

This table comes from immunoSEQ multiplex PCR, and its TCRdb copy is limited to in-frame clones, with some not included. Among about 98,000 clones listed, around 90% were seen once. The V and J ends lost 7 bases and 2 bases respectively, with 21 bases between them. Germline V gene lookup returns CDR1 MGHRA and CDR2 YSYEKL. CDR3 size: 17 residues. Concerning this clone: Its antigen is undetermined.

V gene TRBV4-1 combines with J gene TRBJ1-5; D may be TRBD1 (5 bases). The sequence derives from a woman aged 25 to 39 in good health and CMV-seronegative. The specimen was PBMCs. The CDR3 loop reads CASTAGPFDRGNQPQHF. The CDR3 DNA reads as TGCGCCAGCACTGCAGGGCCTTTTGACCGGGGCAATCAGCCCCAGCATTTT.